A single sample gave rise to the 8 T cell receptor beta chains below, sequenced in a study of control samples from healthy donors and cancer patients. The protocol was immunoSEQ multiplex PCR, while the TCRdb copy is restricted to in-frame clones and leaves out a portion. The sample lists about 35,000 clones, 90% to 95% occurring once. Sample: PBMCs. These receptors were collected from a man in his forties with colorectal cancer.

This clone appeared once. The chain is built from TRBV15 and TRBJ1-1; D remains unclear. The V end lost 1 base, the J end lost 8 bases, and 11 bases lay between the germline ends. This CDR3 contains 13 residues. The V gene's germline CDR1 is LNHNV and CDR2 YYDKDF (reference sequence). DNA of the CDR3: TGTGCCACCAGCAGAGGTTCCACGCCCGAAGCTTTCTTT. Its protein is CATSRGSTPEAFF.

The rearrangement links TRBV7-8 to TRBJ2-3, with 7 bases identical to TRBD1. The V gene end was trimmed by 5 bases and the J gene end by 2 bases; junction bases not matched to a gene: 7. CDR1 is SGHVS, CDR2 FQNEAQ, per germline. The CDR3 is 15 residues long. CDR3 sequence (DNA): TGTGCCAGCAGCCTCCGGGACAGCTTCACAGATACGCAGTATTTT. Translating it yields CASSLRDSFTDTQYF.

The genes are TRBV3-1 (or the pseudogene TRBV3-2) and TRBJ2-3; TRBD1 matches at 7 bases. Germline V lookup: CDR1 LGHDT, CDR2 YNNKEL (reference sequence). The trim removed 4 bases at V and 10 bases at J, leaving 17 bases unmatched. The CDR3 covers 16 residues. This chain's CDR3 is CASSPTGQFRQWAQYF. In DNA, the CDR3 is TGTGCCAGCAGCCCGACAGGGCAGTTTCGGCAATGGGCGCAGTATTTT.

This chain connects TRBV19 to TRBJ2-2, with D perhaps TRBD1 (6 bases). The CDR3 covers 16 residues. V was pared by 1 base and J by 2 bases, with 11 bases between. Germline V CDR1 and CDR2: LNHDA, SQIVND (reference sequence). The CDR3 DNA reads as TGTGCCAGTAGTATAGGGACAGATTTTAACACCGGGGAGCTGTTTTTT. Its protein product is CASSIGTDFNTGELFF.

The rearrangement joins TRBV3-1 (or the pseudogene TRBV3-2) to TRBJ1-3; TRBD1 matches at 10 bases. CDR1 LGHDT and CDR2 YNNKEL come from the germline V gene (reference sequence). This CDR3 spans 16 amino acids. V dropped 4 bases and J dropped 0; count of bases not matched to a gene: 3. This CDR3 is CASSPGTGVSGNTIYF. CDR3 coding DNA: TGTGCCAGCAGCCCAGGGACAGGGGTCTCTGGAAACACCATATATTTT.

CDR3 in DNA: TGTGCCAGCAGCGTACCGGTGGGCGACCAAGAGACCCAGTACTTC. Amino acid sequence: CASSVPVGDQETQYF. The chain combines TRBV9 with TRBJ2-5; the D is unclear. The CDR3 totals 15 residues. Germline-derived CDR1 and CDR2 are SGDLS and YYNGEE. The V end lost 1 base, the J end lost 0 bases, and 10 bases lay between the germline ends.

The chain links TRBV7-9 to TRBJ2-1, with D possibly matching TRBD2 (6 bases). Trimming took off 1 base at V and 12 bases at J, with 22 bases between the two ends. The CDR3 sequence is 16 residues long. Germline CDR1 reads SEHNR; CDR2 reads FQNEAQ (reference sequence). In nucleotides, the CDR3 is TGTGCCAGCAGCTTAGGGCGGGACCCAAGAGGGTCGGTGCAGTTCTTC. Its protein product is CASSLGRDPRGSVQFF.

The J gene is TRBJ2-7, the V gene TRBV29-1; D unclear. CDR1 is SQVTM, CDR2 ANQGSEA, per germline. V lost 1 base and J lost 0, with 4 bases in between. CDR3 length equals 12 residues. The CDR3, as DNA: TGCAGCGTTGAAGTGAGCTCCTACGAGCAGTACTTC. Its translation is CSVEVSSYEQYF.